This entry concerns a single T cell receptor beta chain. This sample stems from a study of T cells in Graves' hyperthyroidism and ophthalmopathy. Amplification targeted TCR beta CDR3 regions from RNA transcripts. An initial round of RT-PCR targeting the TCR CDR3 relied on the HTBI primer set. TCRdb processed the multiplex PCR reads anew with MiXCR; each CDR3 protein has one entry. The repertoire holds around 580,000 distinct CDR3 sequences, with 46% as singletons. The clonotype was recovered from a young woman with Graves' hyperthyroidism. Sequenced material: peripheral blood or thyroid tissue (not recorded which).

For the CDR3, the DNA is TGTGCCAGCAGCTTAGAAGCAGGATACTATGGCTACACCTTC. Encoded protein: CASSLEAGYYGYTF. This chain connects TRBV11-2 to TRBJ1-2; D unclear. The V and J ends lost 0 bases and 3 bases respectively, with 8 bases between them. Germline V gives CDR1 SGHAT, CDR2 FQNNGV. The CDR3 contains 14 residues.